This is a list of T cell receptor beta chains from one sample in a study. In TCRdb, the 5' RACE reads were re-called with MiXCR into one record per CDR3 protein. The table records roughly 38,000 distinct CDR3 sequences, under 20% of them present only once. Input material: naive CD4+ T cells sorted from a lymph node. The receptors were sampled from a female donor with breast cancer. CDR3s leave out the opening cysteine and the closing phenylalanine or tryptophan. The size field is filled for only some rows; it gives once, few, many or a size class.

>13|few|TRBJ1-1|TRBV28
ASSVGRAGSSEAF
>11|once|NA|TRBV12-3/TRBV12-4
ASSLWETDTQH
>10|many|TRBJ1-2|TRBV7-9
ASSLGTYGYT
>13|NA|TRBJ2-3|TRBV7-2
ASSRDYLSTDTQY
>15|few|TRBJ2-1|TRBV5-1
ASSLADALPRYNEQF
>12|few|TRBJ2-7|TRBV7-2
ASKTGGYSYEQY
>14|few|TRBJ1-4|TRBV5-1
ASSLGANLRNEKLF
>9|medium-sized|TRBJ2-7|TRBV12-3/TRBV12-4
ASSATYEQY
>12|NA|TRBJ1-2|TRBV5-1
ASSLDRLEGGYT
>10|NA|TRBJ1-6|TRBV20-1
SARTGFSPLH
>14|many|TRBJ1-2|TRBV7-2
ASSLGGTGQNYGYT
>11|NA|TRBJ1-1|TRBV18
ASSPPLGPEAF
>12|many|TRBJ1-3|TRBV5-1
ASSLDGQGNTIY
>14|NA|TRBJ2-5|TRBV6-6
ASSPQGLGKQETQY
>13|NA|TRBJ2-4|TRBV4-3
ASSPSRSSKNIQY
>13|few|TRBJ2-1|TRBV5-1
ASSLGQTFGAEQF
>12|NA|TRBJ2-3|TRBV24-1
ATSDTVSADTQY
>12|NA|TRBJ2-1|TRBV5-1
ASSLASSLNGQF
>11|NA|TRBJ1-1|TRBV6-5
ASSLLGSSEAF
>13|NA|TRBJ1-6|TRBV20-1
SARDLGDRNSPLH
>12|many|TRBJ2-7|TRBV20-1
SAKEQTTTYEQY
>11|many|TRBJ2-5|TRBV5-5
ASSTQPRETQY
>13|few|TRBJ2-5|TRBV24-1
ATSGTGGREETQY
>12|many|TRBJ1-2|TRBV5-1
ASSLNRETDGYT